The subject of this entry is one T cell receptor beta chain. The repertoire was sequenced with immunoSEQ multiplex PCR; TCRdb's copy has only in-frame clones and lacks some. The sample includes 250,000 to 300,000 clones, 88% of them seen just once. Adults between roughly 18 and 95 years of age took part from 20 to 25 US areas. The CDR3 consists of 13 residues. V lost 7 bases and J lost 4, with 11 bases in between. CDR1 and CDR2 (germline): MDHEN, SYDVKM. The data belong to a study of blood T cell repertoires in COVID-19. The sequenced sample consisted of PBMCs or T cells enriched from blood (not recorded which). The V call is TRBV28, the J call TRBJ1-5, with D possibly TRBD1 on 5 matching bases. The sequence was obtained from a woman in her sixties or seventies in a cohort exposed to, infected with or recovered from COVID-19 (not recorded which). The CDR3 DNA reads TGTGCCAGCATAATGGCAGGGAATCAGCCCCAGCATTTT. Translation: CASIMAGNQPQHF.